Sequencing of this T cell receptor (beta chain) was carried out in a study of blood T cells in healthy people across ages. Using a J-beta primer mix together with a sample-barcoded 5' primer, a second PCR was run for 7 to 11 cycles. Each cDNA molecule, via a template-switch adaptor with 12 random nucleotides, was tagged. TCRdb independently ran MiXCR on the 5' RACE reads; one entry per CDR3 protein. Among 750,000 to 950,000 distinct CDR3 sequences listed, roughly 25% were seen once. The individuals who served as donors were healthy Caucasians living in Russia, aged roughly 6 to 95. This clonotype was detected only a few times. These data are also associated with another study on T cells of mothers and their children. Per that paper: Samples were obtained from three healthy Caucasian mothers and their six children. An overlap that was slightly higher, though non-significant, was seen in related mother-child pairs versus unrelated pairs.

This clonotype was sampled from a boy aged 5 to 17 in good health. Sequences were obtained from blood.

For the CDR3, the DNA is TGCAGTGCTAGGGGATCGTATAATAGGGTGGGAGATACGCAGTATTTT. It yields the protein CSARGSYNRVGDTQYF. The chain links TRBV20-1 to TRBJ2-3; D not certain. CDR1 is DFQATT, CDR2 SNEGSKA, per germline (reference sequence). Trimming shortened V by 3 bases and J by 5 bases, and 21 bases separated the two germline ends. This CDR3 spans 16 amino acids.